The TCR beta chain under discussion was sequenced for a study of prognosis after radiotherapy for stage I lung cancer. Study results and caveats: Before stereotactic body radiation therapy the median unique TCR clone count was approximately 10,000, and afterwards it fell to under 7,500.

Per germline, CDR1 LNHDA and CDR2 SQIVND (reference sequence). V lost 4 bases and J 2 bases, leaving 12 bases between the germline ends. The CDR3 contains 14 residues. The study amplified the TCR beta CDR3 region from genomic DNA. This amplification was carried out by two rounds of multiplex PCR. First-round PCR amplification was performed with primers specific to each TRBV and TRBJ gene. TCRdb reanalysed the multiplex PCR reads using MiXCR and keeps one entry per CDR3 protein. The data show about 28,000 distinct CDR3 sequences, 31% seen once. In its sample, this clonotype was seen many times. The target antigen is unknown.

This receptor was identified in a donor of 50 years or more with non-small cell lung cancer. Sequencing was performed on PBMCs, taken before or after stereotactic body radiation therapy (not recorded which). This chain links TRBV19 with TRBJ2-7; the D gene is possibly TRBD1 (6 bases). The CDR3 DNA reads TGTGCCAGTAGTACGAACAGGGATCCCTACGAGCAGTACTTC. This translates into CASSTNRDPYEQYF.